This TCR beta chain was retrieved from a study of cytomegalovirus exposure and HLA in healthy donors. This clone occurred once. The CDR3 spans 15 residues. The germline V gene encodes CDR1 LNHDA and CDR2 SQIVND (reference sequence). The V end lost 5 bases, the J end lost 11 bases, and 21 bases lay between the germline ends. Primers: 60 Vbeta forward and 13 Jbeta reverse. TCRdb's table, derived via immunoSEQ multiplex PCR, lists solely in-frame clones and lacks some. This sample yields around 200,000 clones, of which around 78% are seen a single time; roughly 2.1% belongs to the top ten. The chain is built from TRBV19 and TRBJ1-4; TRBD1 is a possible D gene (6 bases). The receptor's source is a woman aged 25 to 45 in good health and CMV-seropositive. Sequenced input: PBMCs. This chain's CDR3 is CASSFGQPLPVKLFF. CDR3 sequence (DNA): TGTGCCAGTAGTTTCGGACAGCCACTCCCGGTGAAACTGTTTTTT.